The clone carrying this TCR beta chain was seen many times. The data are from a study of blood T cell repertoires in COVID-19. Background on the study: Samples of COVID-19 (acute and convalescent) were obtained from the United States, Italy and Spain. The cDNA or gDNA used as material had been derived from T cells, B-cell-depleted T cells, or PBMCs.

CDR3 size: 15 residues. Germline V CDR1 and CDR2: MNHEY, SVGAGI. The V end lost 0 bases, the J end lost 1 base, and 9 bases lay between the germline ends. As processed by the authors: The assay estimated nucleated cells by amplifying reference gene primers. Profiling relied on immunoSEQ multiplex PCR, and the TCRdb table lists in-frame clones only, not all of them. The V and J calls and clone size come from that table; D and trimming were worked out from the DNA. This table has some 150,000 clones, approximately 78% appearing once. Sequenced: peripheral blood. This chain uses TRBV6-5 with TRBJ1-2; a weak D match, TRBD1 (5 bases). The TCR originated in an elderly man with acute or convalescent COVID-19. The CDR3: CASSYSTGLNYGYTF. The CDR3 DNA reads TGTGCCAGCAGTTACTCGACGGGACTTAACTATGGCTACACCTTC.